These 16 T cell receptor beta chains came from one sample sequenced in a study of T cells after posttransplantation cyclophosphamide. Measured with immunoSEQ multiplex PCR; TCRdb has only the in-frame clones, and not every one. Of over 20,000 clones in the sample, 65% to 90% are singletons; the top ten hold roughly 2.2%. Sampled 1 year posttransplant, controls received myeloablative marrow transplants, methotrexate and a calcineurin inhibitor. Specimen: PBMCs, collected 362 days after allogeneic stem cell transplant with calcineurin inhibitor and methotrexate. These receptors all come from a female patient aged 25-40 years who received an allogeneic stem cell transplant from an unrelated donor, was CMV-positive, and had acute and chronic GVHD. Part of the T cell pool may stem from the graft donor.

CDR3 sequence reads: CASSPQGRGEKLFF. DNA for the CDR3: TGTGCCAGCTCACCACAGGGGAGGGGTGAAAAACTGTTTTTT. This chain links TRBV18 with TRBJ1-4; D is perhaps TRBD1 (5 bases). Germline values: CDR1 KGHSH, CDR2 LQKENI. The CDR3 is 14 amino acids. The V end lost 1 base, the J end lost 7 bases, and 10 bases lay between the germline ends. Full variable domain (remainder filled in from reference TRBV18 and TRBJ1-4): NAGVMQNPRHLVRRRGQEARLRCSPMKGHSHVYWYRQLPEEGLKFMVYLQKENIIDESGMPKERFSAEFPKEGPSILRIQQVVRGDSAAYFCASSPQGRGEKLFFGSGTQLSVL.

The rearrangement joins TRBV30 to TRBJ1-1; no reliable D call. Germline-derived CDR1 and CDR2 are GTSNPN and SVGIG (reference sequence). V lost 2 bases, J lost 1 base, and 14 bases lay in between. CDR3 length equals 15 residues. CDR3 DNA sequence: TGTGCCTGGAGTAGCCGGGTGGGTACGAACACTGAAGCTTTCTTT. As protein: CAWSSRVGTNTEAFF. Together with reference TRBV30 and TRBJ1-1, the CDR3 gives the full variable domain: SQTIHQWPATLVQPVGSPLSLECTVEGTSNPNLYWYRQAAGRGLQLLFYSVGIGQISSEVPQNLSASRPQDRQFILSSKKLLLSDSGFYLCAWSSRVGTNTEAFFGQGTRLTVV.

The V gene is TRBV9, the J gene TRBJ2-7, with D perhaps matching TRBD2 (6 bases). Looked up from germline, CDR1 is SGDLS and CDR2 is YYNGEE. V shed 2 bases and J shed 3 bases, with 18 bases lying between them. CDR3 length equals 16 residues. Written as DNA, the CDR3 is TGTGCCAGCAGCGTGGGACTGACTGACGTTAGCTACGAGCAGTACTTC. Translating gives CASSVGLTDVSYEQYF.

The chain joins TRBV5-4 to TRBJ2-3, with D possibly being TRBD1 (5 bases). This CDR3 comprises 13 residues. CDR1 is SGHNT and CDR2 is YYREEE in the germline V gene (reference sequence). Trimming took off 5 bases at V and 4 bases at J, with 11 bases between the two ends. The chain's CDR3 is CASSQGVPDTQYF. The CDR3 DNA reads TGTGCCAGCAGTCAAGGGGTCCCAGATACGCAGTATTTT.

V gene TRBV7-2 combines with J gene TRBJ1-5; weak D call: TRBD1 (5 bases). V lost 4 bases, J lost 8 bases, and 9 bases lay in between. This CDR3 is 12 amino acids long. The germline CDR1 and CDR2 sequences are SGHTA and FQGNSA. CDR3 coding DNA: TGTGCCAGCAGCTCCCCAGGGAAGCCCCAGCATTTT. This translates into CASSSPGKPQHF.

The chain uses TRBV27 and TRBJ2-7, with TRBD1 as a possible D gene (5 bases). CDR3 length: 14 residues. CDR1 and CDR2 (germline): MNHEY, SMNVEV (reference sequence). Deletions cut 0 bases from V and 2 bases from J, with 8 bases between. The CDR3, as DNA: TGTGCCAGCAGTTTATCGTACAGGACCTACGAGCAGTACTTC. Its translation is CASSLSYRTYEQYF.

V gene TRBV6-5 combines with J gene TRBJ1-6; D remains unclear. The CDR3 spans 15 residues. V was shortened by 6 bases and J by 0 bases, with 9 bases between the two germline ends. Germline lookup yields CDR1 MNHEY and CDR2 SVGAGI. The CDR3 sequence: CASRTASSYNSPLHF. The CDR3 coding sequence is TGTGCCAGCAGAACTGCGAGCTCCTATAATTCACCCCTCCACTTT.

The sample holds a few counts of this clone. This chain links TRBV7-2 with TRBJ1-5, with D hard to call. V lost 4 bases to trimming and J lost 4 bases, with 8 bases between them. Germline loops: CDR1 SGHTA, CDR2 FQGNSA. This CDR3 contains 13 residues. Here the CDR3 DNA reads TGTGCCAGCAGCTCAACAGCTAATCAGCCCCAGCATTTT. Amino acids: CASSSTANQPQHF.

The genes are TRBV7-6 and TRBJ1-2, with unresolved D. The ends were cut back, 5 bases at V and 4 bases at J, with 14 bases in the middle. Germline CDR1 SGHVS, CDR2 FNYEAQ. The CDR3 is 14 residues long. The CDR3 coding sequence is TGTGCCAGCAGCCCGGGTGGGTCGGTCTATGGCTACACCTTC. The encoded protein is CASSPGGSVYGYTF.

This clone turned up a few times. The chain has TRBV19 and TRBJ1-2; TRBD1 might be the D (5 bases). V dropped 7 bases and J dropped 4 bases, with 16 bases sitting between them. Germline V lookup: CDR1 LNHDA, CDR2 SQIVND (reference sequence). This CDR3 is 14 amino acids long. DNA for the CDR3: TGTGCCAGTATGCGGGGGGTTGACTTCTATGGCTACACCTTC. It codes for CASMRGVDFYGYTF.

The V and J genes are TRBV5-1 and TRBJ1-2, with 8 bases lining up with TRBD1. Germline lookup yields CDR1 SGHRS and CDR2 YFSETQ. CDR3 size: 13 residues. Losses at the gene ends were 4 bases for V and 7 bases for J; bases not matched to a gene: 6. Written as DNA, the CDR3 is TGCGCCAGCAGCCCGGACAGGGCGCTTGGCTACACCTTC. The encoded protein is CASSPDRALGYTF.

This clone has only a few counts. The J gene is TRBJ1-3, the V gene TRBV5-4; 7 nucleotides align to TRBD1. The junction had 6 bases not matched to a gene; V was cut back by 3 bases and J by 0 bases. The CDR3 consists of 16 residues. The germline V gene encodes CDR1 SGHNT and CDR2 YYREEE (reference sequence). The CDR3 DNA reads TGTGCCAGCAGCTGGGACAGAGCCCTCTCTGGAAACACCATATATTTT. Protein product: CASSWDRALSGNTIYF. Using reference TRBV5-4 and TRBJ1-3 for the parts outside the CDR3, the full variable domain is ETGVTQSPTHLIKTRGQQVTLRCSSQSGHNTVSWYQQALGQGPQFIFQYYREEENGRGNFPPRFSGLQFPNYSSELNVNALELDDSALYLCASSWDRALSGNTIYFGEGSWLTVV.

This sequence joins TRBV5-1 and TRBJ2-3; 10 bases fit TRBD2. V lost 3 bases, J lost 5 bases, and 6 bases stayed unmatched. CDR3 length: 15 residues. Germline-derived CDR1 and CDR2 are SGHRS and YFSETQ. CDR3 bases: TGCGCCAGCAGCTACAGCGGGAGGGCCGAAGATACGCAGTATTTT. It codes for CASSYSGRAEDTQYF.

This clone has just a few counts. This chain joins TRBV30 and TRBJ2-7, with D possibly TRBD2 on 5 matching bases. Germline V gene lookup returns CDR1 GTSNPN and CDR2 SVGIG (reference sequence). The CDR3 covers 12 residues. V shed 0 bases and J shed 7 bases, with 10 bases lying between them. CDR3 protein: CAWSVISGEQYF. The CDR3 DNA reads TGTGCCTGGAGTGTAATTTCGGGGGAGCAGTACTTC.

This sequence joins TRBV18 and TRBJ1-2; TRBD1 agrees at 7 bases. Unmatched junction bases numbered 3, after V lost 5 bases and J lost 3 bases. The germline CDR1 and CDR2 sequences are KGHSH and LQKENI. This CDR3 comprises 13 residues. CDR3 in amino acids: CASSGDSHYGYTF. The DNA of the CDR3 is TGTGCCAGCTCAGGGGACAGTCACTATGGCTACACCTTC. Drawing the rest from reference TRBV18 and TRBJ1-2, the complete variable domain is NAGVMQNPRHLVRRRGQEARLRCSPMKGHSHVYWYRQLPEEGLKFMVYLQKENIIDESGMPKERFSAEFPKEGPSILRIQQVVRGDSAAYFCASSGDSHYGYTFGSGTRLTVV.

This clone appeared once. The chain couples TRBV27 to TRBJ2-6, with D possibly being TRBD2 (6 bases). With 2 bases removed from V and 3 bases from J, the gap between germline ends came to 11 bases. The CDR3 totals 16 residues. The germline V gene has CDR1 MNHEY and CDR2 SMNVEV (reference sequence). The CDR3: CASSLAGRSGANVLTF. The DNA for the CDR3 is TGTGCCAGCAGTTTAGCGGGGCGAAGTGGGGCCAACGTCCTGACTTTC.